A selection of T cell receptor beta chains follows, all from one sample in a study of control samples from healthy donors and cancer patients. Measured with immunoSEQ multiplex PCR; TCRdb has only the in-frame clones, and not every one. The table lists 160,000 or so clones, roughly 92% of them singletons. Material for sequencing was blood. All receptors derive from a woman aged 25-40 years in good health. CDR3s leave out the opening cysteine and the closing phenylalanine or tryptophan.

j_call: TRBJ2-3; v_call: TRBV19; cdr3_aa: ASSLTSGGSAY
j_call: TRBJ2-1; v_call: TRBV5-1; cdr3_aa: ASREGSYNEQF
j_call: TRBJ1-6; v_call: TRBV30; cdr3_aa: AWSVGRGINSPLH
j_call: TRBJ2-7; v_call: TRBV27; cdr3_aa: ASSLVGVGYEQY
j_call: TRBJ2-3; v_call: TRBV7-6; cdr3_aa: ASSSSGGSTDTQY
j_call: TRBJ1-3; v_call: TRBV30; cdr3_aa: AWSAPPRGTGNTIY
j_call: TRBJ1-5; v_call: TRBV27; cdr3_aa: ASSISGNSNQPQH
j_call: TRBJ2-3; v_call: TRBV9; cdr3_aa: ASSVEGLKWGTDTQY
j_call: TRBJ1-1; v_call: TRBV7-2; cdr3_aa: ASSPGQFEAF
j_call: TRBJ1-1; v_call: TRBV3-1/TRBV3-2; cdr3_aa: ASSPNRGTEAF
j_call: TRBJ1-2; v_call: TRBV9; cdr3_aa: ASSVDSEFYGYT
j_call: TRBJ2-6; v_call: TRBV2; cdr3_aa: ATAREPNSGANVLT
j_call: TRBJ2-3; v_call: TRBV18; cdr3_aa: ASSPPGAGGTDTQY
j_call: TRBJ1-1; v_call: TRBV12-3/TRBV12-4; cdr3_aa: ASAGTEAF
j_call: TRBJ2-7; v_call: TRBV3-1/TRBV3-2; cdr3_aa: ASSQDGGPQY
j_call: TRBJ2-3; v_call: TRBV7-9; cdr3_aa: ASSFRGRAEDTQY
j_call: TRBJ2-7; v_call: TRBV6-5; cdr3_aa: ASSYGTGFSYEQY
j_call: TRBJ1-1; v_call: TRBV20-1; cdr3_aa: SSGLAF
j_call: TRBJ2-1; v_call: TRBV7-3; cdr3_aa: ASSGSESSYNEQF
j_call: TRBJ2-3; v_call: TRBV5-1; cdr3_aa: ASRGNSPTDTQY